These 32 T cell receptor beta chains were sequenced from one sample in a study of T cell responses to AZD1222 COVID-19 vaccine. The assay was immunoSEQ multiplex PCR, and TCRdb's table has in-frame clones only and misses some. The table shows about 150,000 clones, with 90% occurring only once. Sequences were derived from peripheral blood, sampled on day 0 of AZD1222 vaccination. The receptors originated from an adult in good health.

The CDR3 nucleotides are TGTGCCAGCAGTTTTTCCTACGAGCAGTACTTC. Translating gives CASSFSYEQYF. The rearrangement joins TRBV6-6 to TRBJ2-7; D uncertain. The germline gives CDR1 MNHNY, CDR2 SVGAGI (reference sequence). The CDR3 consists of 11 residues. With 4 bases removed from V and 1 base from J, the gap between germline ends came to 2 bases.

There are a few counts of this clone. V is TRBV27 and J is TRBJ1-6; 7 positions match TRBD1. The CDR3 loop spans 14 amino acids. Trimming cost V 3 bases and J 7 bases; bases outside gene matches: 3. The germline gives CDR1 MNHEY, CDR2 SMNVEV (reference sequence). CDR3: CASSLTGWNSPLHF. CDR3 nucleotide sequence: TGTGCCAGCAGTTTGACAGGGTGGAATTCACCCCTCCACTTT.

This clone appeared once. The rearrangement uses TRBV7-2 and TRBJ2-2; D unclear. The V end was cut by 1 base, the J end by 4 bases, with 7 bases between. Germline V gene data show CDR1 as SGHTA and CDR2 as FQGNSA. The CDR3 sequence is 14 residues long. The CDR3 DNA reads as TGTGCCAGCAGCTTAGATAGTTTCACCGGGGAGCTGTTTTTT. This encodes CASSLDSFTGELFF.

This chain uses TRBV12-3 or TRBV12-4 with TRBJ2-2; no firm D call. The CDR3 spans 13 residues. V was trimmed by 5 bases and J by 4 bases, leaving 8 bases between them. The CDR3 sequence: CASSPGRTGELFF. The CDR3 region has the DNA TGTGCCAGCAGTCCGGGCCGCACCGGGGAGCTGTTTTTT.

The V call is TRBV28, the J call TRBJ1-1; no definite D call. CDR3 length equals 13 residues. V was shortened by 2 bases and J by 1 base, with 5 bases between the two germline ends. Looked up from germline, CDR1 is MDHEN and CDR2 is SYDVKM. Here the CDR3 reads CASSLDWNTEAFF. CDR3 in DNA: TGTGCCAGCAGTTTAGATTGGAACACTGAAGCTTTCTTT. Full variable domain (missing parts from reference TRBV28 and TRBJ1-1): DVKVTQSSRYLVKRTGEKVFLECVQDMDHENMFWYRQDPGLGLRLIYFSYDVKMKEKGDIPEGYSVSREKKERFSLILESASTNQTSMYLCASSLDWNTEAFFGQGTRLTVV.

In DNA form, the CDR3 reads TGTGCCAGCAGCCCACTACAGGGGCTTAATGAAAAACTGTTTTTT. It codes for CASSPLQGLNEKLFF. The gene calls are TRBV11-2 and TRBJ1-4; TRBD1 matches at 7 bases. The CDR3 contains 15 residues. Germline-derived CDR1 and CDR2 are SGHAT and FQNNGV. V lost 5 bases, J lost 4 bases, and 7 bases stayed unmatched.

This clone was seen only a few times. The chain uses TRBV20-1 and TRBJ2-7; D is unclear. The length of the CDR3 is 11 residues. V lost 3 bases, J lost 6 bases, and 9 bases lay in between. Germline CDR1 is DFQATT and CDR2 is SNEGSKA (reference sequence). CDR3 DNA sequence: TGCAGTGCTAGCCCCCGGCCCGAGCAGTACTTC. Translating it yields CSASPRPEQYF.

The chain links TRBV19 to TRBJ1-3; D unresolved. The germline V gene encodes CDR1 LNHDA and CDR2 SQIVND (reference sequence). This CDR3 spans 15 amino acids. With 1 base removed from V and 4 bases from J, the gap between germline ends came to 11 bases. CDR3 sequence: CASSIAVGYGNTIYF. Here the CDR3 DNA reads TGTGCCAGTAGTATAGCGGTGGGTTACGGAAACACCATATATTTT.

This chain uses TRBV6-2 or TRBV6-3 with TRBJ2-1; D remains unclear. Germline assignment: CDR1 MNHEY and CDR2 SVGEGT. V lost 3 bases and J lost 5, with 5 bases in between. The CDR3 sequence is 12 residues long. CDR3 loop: CASSYWDNEQFF. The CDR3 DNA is TGTGCCAGCAGTTATTGGGACAATGAGCAGTTCTTC.

The CDR3 bases are TGTGCCACCAGTGACGGCCACAGGGCCCAGTACTTC. It is translated as CATSDGHRAQYF. The rearrangement joins TRBV24-1 to TRBJ2-5, with a weak D call TRBD1 (6 bases). This CDR3 region has 12 residues. V lost 4 bases to trimming and J lost 9 bases, with 11 bases between them. Germline V gives CDR1 KGHDR, CDR2 SFDVKD.

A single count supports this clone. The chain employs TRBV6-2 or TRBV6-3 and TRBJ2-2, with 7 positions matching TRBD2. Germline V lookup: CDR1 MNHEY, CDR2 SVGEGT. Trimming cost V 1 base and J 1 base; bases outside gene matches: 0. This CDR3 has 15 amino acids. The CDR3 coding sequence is TGTGCCAGCAGTTACTGGGGGGGGAACACCGGGGAGCTGTTTTTT. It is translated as CASSYWGGNTGELFF.

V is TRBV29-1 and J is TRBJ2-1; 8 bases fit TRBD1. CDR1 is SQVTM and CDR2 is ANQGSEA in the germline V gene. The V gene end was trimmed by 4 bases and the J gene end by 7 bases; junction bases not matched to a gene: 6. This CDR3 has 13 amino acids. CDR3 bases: TGCAGCGTTGGTTCCAGGGGGCGTAATGAGCAGTTCTTC. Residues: CSVGSRGRNEQFF.

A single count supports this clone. CDR3 in DNA: TGTGCCAGCAGGGGCCTCTACGAGCAGTACTTC. It encodes CASRGLYEQYF. V gene TRBV27 combines with J gene TRBJ2-7, with unresolved D. V gave up 6 bases and J gave up 3 bases, with 6 bases separating them. The germline CDR1 and CDR2 sequences are MNHEY and SMNVEV (reference sequence). The CDR3 contains 11 residues.

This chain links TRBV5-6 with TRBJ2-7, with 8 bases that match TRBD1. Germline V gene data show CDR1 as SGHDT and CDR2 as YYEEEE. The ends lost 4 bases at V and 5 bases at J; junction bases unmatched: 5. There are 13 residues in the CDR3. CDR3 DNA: TGTGCCAGCAGCACGGACAGGGCCGACGAGCAGTACTTC. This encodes CASSTDRADEQYF.

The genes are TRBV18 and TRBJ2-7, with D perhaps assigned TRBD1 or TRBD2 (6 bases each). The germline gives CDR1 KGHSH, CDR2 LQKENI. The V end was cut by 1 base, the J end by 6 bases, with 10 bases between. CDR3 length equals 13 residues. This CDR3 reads CASSPRGAGEQYF. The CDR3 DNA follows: TGTGCCAGCTCACCACGGGGGGCGGGCGAGCAGTACTTC.

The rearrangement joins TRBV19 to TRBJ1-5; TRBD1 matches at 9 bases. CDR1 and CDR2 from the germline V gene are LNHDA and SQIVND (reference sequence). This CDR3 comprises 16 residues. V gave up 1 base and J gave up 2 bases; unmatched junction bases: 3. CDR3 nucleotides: TGTGCCAGTAGTATAGCCTGGACAGGGGGCAATCAGCCCCAGCATTTT. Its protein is CASSIAWTGGNQPQHF. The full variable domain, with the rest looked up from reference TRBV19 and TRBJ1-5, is DGGITQSPKYLFRKEGQNVTLSCEQNLNHDAMYWYRQDPGQGLRLIYYSQIVNDFQKGDIAEGYSVSREKKESFPLTVTSAQKNPTAFYLCASSIAWTGGNQPQHFGDGTRLSIL.

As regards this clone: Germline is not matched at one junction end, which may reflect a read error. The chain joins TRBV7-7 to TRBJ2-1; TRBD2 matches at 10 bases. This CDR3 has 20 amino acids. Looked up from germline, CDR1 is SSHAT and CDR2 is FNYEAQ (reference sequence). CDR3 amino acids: CASSLAPDITGLAKDNEQFF. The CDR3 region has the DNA TGTGCTAGCAGCTTAGCACCGGACATAACGGGACTAGCGAAGGACAATGAGCAGTTCTTC.

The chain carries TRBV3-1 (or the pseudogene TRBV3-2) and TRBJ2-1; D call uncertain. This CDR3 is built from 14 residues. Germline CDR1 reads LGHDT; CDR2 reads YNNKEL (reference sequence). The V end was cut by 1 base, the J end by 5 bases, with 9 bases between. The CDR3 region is CASSQGRAHNEQFF. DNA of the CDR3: TGTGCCAGCAGCCAAGGAAGGGCCCACAATGAGCAGTTCTTC.

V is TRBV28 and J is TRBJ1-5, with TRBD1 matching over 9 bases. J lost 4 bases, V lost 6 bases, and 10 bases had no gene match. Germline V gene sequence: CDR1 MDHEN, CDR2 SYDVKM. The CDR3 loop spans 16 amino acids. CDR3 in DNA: TGTGCCAGCAGCTCCCCACAGGGGGCTGGAAATCAGCCCCAGCATTTT. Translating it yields CASSSPQGAGNQPQHF.

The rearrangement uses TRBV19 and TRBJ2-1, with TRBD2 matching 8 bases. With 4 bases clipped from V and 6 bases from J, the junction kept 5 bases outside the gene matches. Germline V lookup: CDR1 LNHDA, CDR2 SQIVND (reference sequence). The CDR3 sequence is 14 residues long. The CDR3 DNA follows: TGTGCCAGTAGTAAAGCGGGAGCATTCAATGAGCAGTTCTTC. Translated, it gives CASSKAGAFNEQFF.

The chain's CDR3 is CASSLDQWAEQYF. The CDR3 DNA sequence: TGTGCCAGCAGCTTAGATCAGTGGGCCGAGCAGTACTTC. The chain is built from TRBV11-2 and TRBJ2-7; D remains unclear. Germline V gene lookup returns CDR1 SGHAT and CDR2 FQNNGV. V was shortened by 0 bases and J by 6 bases, with 9 bases between the two germline ends. The CDR3 length is 13 residues.

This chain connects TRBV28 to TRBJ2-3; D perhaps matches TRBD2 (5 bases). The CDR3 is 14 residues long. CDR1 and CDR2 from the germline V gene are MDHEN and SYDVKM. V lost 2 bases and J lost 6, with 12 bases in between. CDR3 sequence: CASSLASRRDTQYF. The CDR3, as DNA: TGTGCCAGCAGTTTAGCAAGTAGGAGGGATACGCAGTATTTT.

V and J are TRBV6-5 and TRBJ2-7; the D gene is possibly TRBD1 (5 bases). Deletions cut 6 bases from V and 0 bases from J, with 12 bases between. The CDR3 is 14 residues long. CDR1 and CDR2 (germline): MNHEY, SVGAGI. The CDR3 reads CASRVRQSSYEQYF. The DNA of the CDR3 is TGTGCCAGCAGGGTACGACAGAGCTCCTACGAGCAGTACTTC.

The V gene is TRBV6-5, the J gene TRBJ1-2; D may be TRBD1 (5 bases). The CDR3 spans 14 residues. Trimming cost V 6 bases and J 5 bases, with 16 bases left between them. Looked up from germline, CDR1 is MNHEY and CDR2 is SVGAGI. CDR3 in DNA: TGTGCCAGCAGAACCCCCGGGACTTGGTATGGCTACACCTTC. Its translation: CASRTPGTWYGYTF.

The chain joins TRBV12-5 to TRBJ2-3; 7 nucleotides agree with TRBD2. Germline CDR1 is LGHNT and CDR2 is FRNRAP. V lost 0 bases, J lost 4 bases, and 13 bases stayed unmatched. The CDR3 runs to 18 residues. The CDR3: CASGLVVGDYLRADTQYF. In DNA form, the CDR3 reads TGTGCTAGTGGTTTGGTCGTAGGGGACTACCTCCGGGCAGATACGCAGTATTTT.

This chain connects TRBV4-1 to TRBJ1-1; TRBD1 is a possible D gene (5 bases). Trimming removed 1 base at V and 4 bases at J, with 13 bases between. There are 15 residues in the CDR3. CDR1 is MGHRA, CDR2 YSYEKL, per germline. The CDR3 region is CASSQVRQGITEAFF. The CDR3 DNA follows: TGCGCCAGCAGCCAAGTTCGTCAGGGTATCACTGAAGCTTTCTTT.

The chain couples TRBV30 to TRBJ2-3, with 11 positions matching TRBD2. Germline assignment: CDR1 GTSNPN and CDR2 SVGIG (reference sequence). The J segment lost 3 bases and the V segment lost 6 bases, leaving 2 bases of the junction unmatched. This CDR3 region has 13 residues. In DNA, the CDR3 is TGTGCCTGTACTAGCGGGAGTACAGATACGCAGTATTTT. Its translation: CACTSGSTDTQYF.

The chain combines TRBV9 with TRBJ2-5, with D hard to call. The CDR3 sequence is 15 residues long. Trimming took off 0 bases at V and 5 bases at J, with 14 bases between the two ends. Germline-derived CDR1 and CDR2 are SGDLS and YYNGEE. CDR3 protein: CASSVGGSIRETQYF. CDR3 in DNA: TGTGCCAGCAGCGTAGGTGGTAGCATTCGGGAGACCCAGTACTTC.

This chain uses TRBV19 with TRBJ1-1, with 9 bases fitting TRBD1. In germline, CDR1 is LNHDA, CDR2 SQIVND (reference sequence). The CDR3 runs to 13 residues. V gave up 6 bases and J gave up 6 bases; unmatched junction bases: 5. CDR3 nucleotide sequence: TGTGCCAGTAGAACAGGGGGCCGGGCTGAAGCTTTCTTT. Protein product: CASRTGGRAEAFF.

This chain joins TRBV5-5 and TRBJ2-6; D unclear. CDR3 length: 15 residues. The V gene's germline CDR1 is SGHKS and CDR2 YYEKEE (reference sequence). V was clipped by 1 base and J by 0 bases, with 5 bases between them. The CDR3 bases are TGTGCCAGCAGCTTGTCTGACTCTGGGGCCAACGTCCTGACTTTC. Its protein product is CASSLSDSGANVLTF.

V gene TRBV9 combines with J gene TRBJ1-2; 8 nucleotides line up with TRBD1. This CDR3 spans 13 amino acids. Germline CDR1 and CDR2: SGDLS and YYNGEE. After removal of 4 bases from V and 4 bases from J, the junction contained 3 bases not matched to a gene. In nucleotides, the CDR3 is TGTGCCAGCAGCAAAGACAGGGGCTATGGCTACACCTTC. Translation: CASSKDRGYGYTF.

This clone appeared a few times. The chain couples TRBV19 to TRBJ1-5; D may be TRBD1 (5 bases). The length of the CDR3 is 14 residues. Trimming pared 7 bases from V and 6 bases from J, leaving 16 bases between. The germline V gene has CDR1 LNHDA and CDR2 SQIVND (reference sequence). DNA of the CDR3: TGTGCCAGTATGGGGAGGGGAGTCGGTCAGCCCCAGCATTTT. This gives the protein CASMGRGVGQPQHF.